A single sample gave rise to the 30 T cell receptor beta chains below, sequenced in a study of a mutant IDH1 vaccine in newly diagnosed glioma. Using immunoSEQ multiplex PCR, the repertoire was profiled, and TCRdb retains in-frame clones only, with some absent. This sample yields tens of thousands of clones, of which under 90% are seen a single time; 7.4% belongs to the top ten. Time point described: baseline, week 1 (first vaccination visit). The treatment: pre-vaccination baseline after standard-of-care therapy. This material consisted of PBMCs, taken from a glioma patient treated with radiotherapy, temozolomide or both. The source of these receptors is a woman aged 45-59 years with glioma.

The chain uses TRBV7-9 and TRBJ1-6, with a possible D match to TRBD1 (6 bases). V was trimmed by 3 bases and J by 5 bases, leaving 11 bases between them. The CDR3 spans 15 residues. Per the germline V gene, CDR1 is SEHNR and CDR2 is FQNEAQ (reference sequence). The CDR3: CASSFRGSNNSPLHF. As DNA, the CDR3 is TGTGCCAGCAGCTTCAGGGGCAGCAATAATTCACCCCTCCACTTT.

This clone has just a few counts. The chain joins TRBV29-1 to TRBJ2-7, with D perhaps matching TRBD1 (6 bases). Trimming left V 5 bases short and J 6 bases short, with 11 bases between. The length of the CDR3 is 11 residues. The V gene's germline CDR1 is SQVTM and CDR2 ANQGSEA. The CDR3 loop is CSVLWGLEQYF. CDR3 nucleotides: TGCAGCGTTCTCTGGGGGCTCGAGCAGTACTTC.

V gene TRBV25-1 combines with J gene TRBJ1-2; a weak D match, TRBD1 (5 bases). This CDR3 has 17 amino acids. The ends were cut back, 1 base at V and 6 bases at J, with 21 bases in the middle. CDR1 is MGHDK, CDR2 SYGVNS, per germline. The CDR3 loop reads CASSEFPGQGPADGYTF. For the CDR3, the DNA is TGTGCCAGCAGTGAATTCCCTGGGCAGGGACCAGCGGATGGCTACACCTTC.

The V call is TRBV28, the J call TRBJ2-7; TRBD1 matches 9 bases. The germline gives CDR1 MDHEN, CDR2 SYDVKM. The CDR3 runs 14 residues. With V trimmed by 6 bases and J by 4 bases, 7 bases remained unmatched. In DNA form, the CDR3 reads TGTGCCAGCAGCGCCTACAGGGGGCAATACGAGCAGTACTTC. Residues: CASSAYRGQYEQYF.

The rearrangement uses TRBV30 and TRBJ1-1, with D possibly matching TRBD1 (5 bases). The CDR3 has 13 residues. In germline, CDR1 is GTSNPN, CDR2 SVGIG (reference sequence). Trimming left V 2 bases short and J 3 bases short, with 10 bases between. The CDR3 DNA sequence: TGTGCCTGGAGTCGGGGGGGGGACACTGAAGCTTTCTTT. Translated: CAWSRGGDTEAFF.

The V and J genes are TRBV5-1 and TRBJ2-6; the D is unclear. V lost 0 bases and J lost 0, with 10 bases in between. Looked up from germline, CDR1 is SGHRS and CDR2 is YFSETQ. This CDR3 has 17 residues. The CDR3 DNA reads as TGCGCCAGCAGCTTGGAAACTTCAGGCTCTGGGGCCAACGTCCTGACTTTC. Translating it yields CASSLETSGSGANVLTF. Drawing the rest from reference TRBV5-1 and TRBJ2-6, the complete variable domain is KAGVTQTPRYLIKTRGQQVTLSCSPISGHRSVSWYQQTPGQGLQFLFEYFSETQRNKGNFPGRFSGRQFSNSRSEMNVSTLELGDSALYLCASSLETSGSGANVLTFGAGSRLTVL.

The chain links TRBV4-1 to TRBJ2-2, with D hard to call. The germline gives CDR1 MGHRA, CDR2 YSYEKL. The CDR3 is made up of 12 amino acids. V dropped 1 base and J dropped 7 bases, with 4 bases sitting between them. DNA for the CDR3: TGCGCCAGCAGCCAAGCAAGCGGGGAGCTGTTTTTT. As protein: CASSQASGELFF.

The V and J genes are TRBV10-3 and TRBJ2-3; tentative D call: TRBD2 (5 bases). Germline V gene lookup returns CDR1 ENHRY and CDR2 SYGVKD. Trimming took off 4 bases at V and 3 bases at J, with 14 bases between the two ends. The CDR3 has 15 residues. CDR3 sequence (DNA): TGTGCCATCAGTGTGAGTGGCGGGTTAACAGATACGCAGTATTTT. Protein product: CAISVSGGLTDTQYF.

V and J are TRBV7-9 and TRBJ1-6, with D perhaps TRBD1 (5 bases). This CDR3 is 16 amino acids long. Trimming left V 3 bases short and J 0 bases short, with 9 bases between. Per germline, CDR1 SEHNR and CDR2 FQNEAQ (reference sequence). For the CDR3, the DNA is TGTGCCAGCAGCTTGGGAGACAGCTCCTATAATTCACCCCTCCACTTT. This sequence encodes CASSLGDSSYNSPLHF.

The chain employs TRBV18 and TRBJ1-2; D gene unclear. This CDR3 comprises 13 residues. Germline V CDR1 and CDR2: KGHSH, LQKENI. V was cut by 2 bases and J by 3 bases, with 7 bases left in between. CDR3 sequence (DNA): TGTGCCAGCTCACCAGGACGGGACTATGGCTACACCTTC. As protein: CASSPGRDYGYTF.

The V gene is TRBV7-9, the J gene TRBJ1-5; D is possibly TRBD1 (6 bases). V lost 7 bases, J lost 0 bases, and 19 bases lay in between. This CDR3 is 17 amino acids long. Germline CDR1 is SEHNR and CDR2 is FQNEAQ (reference sequence). The CDR3 nucleotides are TGTGCCAGCACACTATCGGGGGGCGGCTATAGCAATCAGCCCCAGCATTTT. Translating gives CASTLSGGGYSNQPQHF.

This clone was observed a few times. The chain joins TRBV5-1 to TRBJ1-4; D is ambiguous. V shed 3 bases and J shed 0 bases, with 15 bases lying between them. The germline V gene has CDR1 SGHRS and CDR2 YFSETQ. The CDR3 consists of 17 residues. The CDR3 DNA follows: TGCGCCAGCAGCTGGAATTCCGGGGATGCAACTAATGAAAAACTGTTTTTT. Translating it yields CASSWNSGDATNEKLFF.

The chain has TRBV7-2 and TRBJ2-1, with no clear D. This CDR3 is built from 14 residues. V was pared by 6 bases and J by 7 bases, with 16 bases between. Germline CDR1 SGHTA, CDR2 FQGNSA. The DNA for the CDR3 is TGTGCCAGCAGTTTCGTCTTCCGAGAGAATGAGCAGTTCTTC. Translated: CASSFVFRENEQFF.

This chain joins TRBV30 and TRBJ2-6; unclear D gene. Trimming pared 4 bases from V and 0 bases from J, leaving 4 bases between. The CDR3 consists of 13 residues. The V gene's germline CDR1 is GTSNPN and CDR2 SVGIG (reference sequence). The CDR3 sequence is CAWTGSGANVLTF. The CDR3 DNA sequence: TGTGCCTGGACCGGCTCTGGGGCCAACGTCCTGACTTTC.

The chain employs TRBV27 and TRBJ2-1; 9 nucleotides match TRBD1. CDR1 and CDR2 from the germline V gene are MNHEY and SMNVEV (reference sequence). The CDR3 has 15 amino acids. Germline trimming cut 5 bases from V and 5 bases from J; bases unmatched to any gene: 7. The CDR3 region is CASSHGTGLDNEQFF. CDR3 DNA sequence: TGTGCCAGCAGTCATGGGACAGGGCTCGACAATGAGCAGTTCTTC.

The chain links TRBV5-4 to TRBJ2-2, with TRBD1 matching over 10 bases. The CDR3 runs to 16 residues. Trimming cost V 4 bases and J 2 bases; bases outside gene matches: 5. Germline lookup yields CDR1 SGHNT and CDR2 YYREEE (reference sequence). The CDR3 region is CASSRDRGINTGELFF. In DNA, the CDR3 is TGTGCCAGCAGCAGGGACAGGGGAATAAACACCGGGGAGCTGTTTTTT. The whole variable domain, filled in from reference TRBV5-4 and TRBJ2-2, reads ETGVTQSPTHLIKTRGQQVTLRCSSQSGHNTVSWYQQALGQGPQFIFQYYREEENGRGNFPPRFSGLQFPNYSSELNVNALELDDSALYLCASSRDRGINTGELFFGEGSRLTVL.

The chain couples TRBV5-5 to TRBJ2-5, with D tentatively TRBD1 (7 bases). Germline loops: CDR1 SGHKS, CDR2 YYEKEE (reference sequence). The ends were cut back, 0 bases at V and 2 bases at J, with 11 bases in the middle. The CDR3 extends over 15 amino acids. The CDR3 reads CASSLGQGGQETQYF. The CDR3 bases are TGTGCCAGCAGCTTGGGCCAGGGGGGTCAAGAGACCCAGTACTTC.

This sequence joins TRBV7-9 and TRBJ1-5, with a possible D match to TRBD1 (5 bases). Looked up from germline, CDR1 is SEHNR and CDR2 is FQNEAQ (reference sequence). Trimming pared 1 base from V and 5 bases from J, leaving 12 bases between. This CDR3 comprises 15 residues. The CDR3 loop is CASSLGKGRDQPQHF. CDR3 nucleotides: TGTGCCAGCAGCTTAGGGAAGGGGAGAGATCAGCCCCAGCATTTT.

V and J are TRBV6-1 and TRBJ1-5; D perhaps matches TRBD1 (6 bases). Germline V gives CDR1 MNHNS, CDR2 SASEGT. This CDR3 has 14 amino acids. V lost 4 bases, J lost 2 bases, and 9 bases lay in between. Here the CDR3 DNA reads TGTGCCAGCAGTGCGGACAGTCGCAATCAGCCCCAGCATTTT. Amino acids: CASSADSRNQPQHF.

The chain links TRBV5-1 to TRBJ2-2; 7 bases match TRBD1. CDR3 length: 17 amino acids. V dropped 4 bases and J dropped 6; count of bases not matched to a gene: 15. Germline V CDR1 and CDR2: SGHRS, YFSETQ. This CDR3 reads CASSPLKTGTYAGELFF. CDR3 in DNA: TGCGCCAGCAGCCCACTTAAGACAGGGACATACGCCGGGGAGCTGTTTTTT.

The chain uses TRBV6-1 and TRBJ2-7, with 8 bases fitting TRBD1. The germline gives CDR1 MNHNS, CDR2 SASEGT. The ends lost 5 bases at V and 4 bases at J; junction bases unmatched: 7. The CDR3 is 14 residues long. CDR3 in DNA: TGTGCCAGCAGTACAGGGGGACCCATATACGAGCAGTACTTC. Protein: CASSTGGPIYEQYF.

In this sample, this clone turned up once. V gene TRBV30 combines with J gene TRBJ1-3; D gene uncertain. Germline V gene sequence: CDR1 GTSNPN, CDR2 SVGIG (reference sequence). V lost 0 bases to trimming and J lost 2 bases, with 8 bases between them. The CDR3 is 14 residues long. CDR3 DNA: TGTGCCTGGAGTGTTTCCCAGACTGGAAACACCATATATTTT. Protein: CAWSVSQTGNTIYF. The full variable domain, its missing parts supplied by reference TRBV30 and TRBJ1-3, is SQTIHQWPATLVQPVGSPLSLECTVEGTSNPNLYWYRQAAGRGLQLLFYSVGIGQISSEVPQNLSASRPQDRQFILSSKKLLLSDSGFYLCAWSVSQTGNTIYFGEGSWLTVV.

The V and J genes are TRBV2 and TRBJ2-3; 11 nucleotides agree with TRBD2. The J segment lost 6 bases and the V segment lost 5 bases, leaving 4 bases of the junction unmatched. The CDR3 length is 14 residues. CDR1 and CDR2 from the germline V gene are SNHLY and FYNNEI. For the CDR3, the DNA is TGTGCCAGCAGTAAAAGGACTAGCGGGGATACGCAGTATTTT. Its translation is CASSKRTSGDTQYF.

The chain recombines TRBV12-5 with TRBJ1-2, with D maybe TRBD1 (5 bases). The CDR3 is 14 residues long. The V and J ends lost 1 base and 8 bases respectively, with 14 bases between them. CDR1 is LGHNT and CDR2 is FRNRAP in the germline V gene. The CDR3 DNA sequence: TGTGCTAGTGGTTTGGGCGGGGCTTCGTACGGCTACACCTTC. It translates to CASGLGGASYGYTF.

V is TRBV7-2 and J is TRBJ2-1; D gene uncertain. This CDR3 contains 15 residues. Germline CDR1 reads SGHTA; CDR2 reads FQGNSA. The V and J ends lost 1 base and 0 bases respectively, with 7 bases between them. In DNA form, the CDR3 reads TGTGCCAGCAGCTTAGGTCCTAGCTCCTACAATGAGCAGTTCTTC. Encoded protein: CASSLGPSSYNEQFF.

The chain employs TRBV7-2 and TRBJ1-1; D is undetermined. Per germline, CDR1 SGHTA and CDR2 FQGNSA. Trimming pared 5 bases from V and 1 base from J, leaving 8 bases between. This CDR3 region has 13 residues. Here the CDR3 reads CASSNKGNTEAFF. Written as DNA, the CDR3 is TGTGCCAGCAGCAACAAGGGGAACACTGAAGCTTTCTTT.

The chain recombines TRBV14 with TRBJ1-2; a weak D match, TRBD1 (6 bases). Germline V gives CDR1 SGHDN, CDR2 FVKESK. Trimming took 4 bases from V and 3 from J, leaving 12 bases between them. This CDR3 is 14 amino acids long. This CDR3 reads CASSRGQGDYGYTF. CDR3 DNA sequence: TGTGCCAGCAGCCGGGGGCAGGGAGACTATGGCTACACCTTC.

The chain recombines TRBV7-9 with TRBJ2-7; 11 positions match TRBD2. The CDR3 extends over 14 amino acids. The junction had 3 bases not matched to a gene; V was cut back by 6 bases and J by 2 bases. Germline-derived CDR1 and CDR2 are SEHNR and FQNEAQ (reference sequence). In DNA form, the CDR3 reads TGTGCCAGCAGTTATAGCGGGGGGGCCTACGAGCAGTACTTC. It is translated as CASSYSGGAYEQYF.

In this sample, this clone turned up once. The gene calls are TRBV11-2 and TRBJ2-5; tentative D call: TRBD2 (6 bases). The CDR3 sequence is 16 residues long. Germline V gene data show CDR1 as SGHAT and CDR2 as FQNNGV. Trimming stripped 5 bases from V and 5 bases from J, with 21 bases between. CDR3 coding DNA: TGTGCCAGCAGCCAGGGCTTTGGAGGGCCCCTGGAGACCCAGTACTTC. Protein product: CASSQGFGGPLETQYF.

The chain has TRBV10-3 and TRBJ1-1, with D possibly TRBD1 on 5 matching bases. The germline gives CDR1 ENHRY, CDR2 SYGVKD. V was cut by 6 bases and J by 1 base, with 12 bases left in between. The CDR3 contains 14 residues. CDR3 coding DNA: TGTGCCATCAGATCTTTTCAGGGGAACACTGAAGCTTTCTTT. It translates to CAIRSFQGNTEAFF.